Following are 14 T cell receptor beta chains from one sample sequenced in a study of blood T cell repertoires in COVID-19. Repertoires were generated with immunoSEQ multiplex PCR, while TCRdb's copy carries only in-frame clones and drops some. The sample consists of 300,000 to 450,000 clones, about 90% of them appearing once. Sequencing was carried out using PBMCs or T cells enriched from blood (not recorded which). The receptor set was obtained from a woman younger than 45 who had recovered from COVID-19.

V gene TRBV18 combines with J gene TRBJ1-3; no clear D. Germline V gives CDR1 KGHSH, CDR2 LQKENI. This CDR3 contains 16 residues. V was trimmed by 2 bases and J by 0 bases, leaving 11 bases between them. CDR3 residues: CASSPELRGSGNTIYF. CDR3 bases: TGTGCCAGCTCACCAGAATTACGGGGCTCTGGAAACACCATATATTTT.

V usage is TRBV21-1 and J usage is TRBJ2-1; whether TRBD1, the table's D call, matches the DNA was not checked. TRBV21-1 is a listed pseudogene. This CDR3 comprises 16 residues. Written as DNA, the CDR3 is TGTGCCAGCAGCACTCGGACAGGGCACATCTACAATGAGCAGTTCTTC. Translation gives CASSTRTGHIYNEQFF.

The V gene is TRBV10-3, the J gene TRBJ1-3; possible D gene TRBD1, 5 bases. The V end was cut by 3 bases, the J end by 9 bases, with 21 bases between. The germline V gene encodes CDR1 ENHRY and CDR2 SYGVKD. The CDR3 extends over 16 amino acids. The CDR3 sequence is CAISDRGTGGRGTIYF. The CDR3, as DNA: TGTGCCATCAGTGATCGCGGGACCGGGGGTAGGGGCACCATATATTTT.

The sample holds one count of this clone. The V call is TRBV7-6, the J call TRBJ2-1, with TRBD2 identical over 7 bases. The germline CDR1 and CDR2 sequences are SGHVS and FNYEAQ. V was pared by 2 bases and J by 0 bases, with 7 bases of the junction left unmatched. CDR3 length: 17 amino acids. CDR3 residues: CASSLPLAESSYNEQFF. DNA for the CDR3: TGTGCCAGCAGCTTACCCCTAGCGGAAAGCTCCTACAATGAGCAGTTCTTC.

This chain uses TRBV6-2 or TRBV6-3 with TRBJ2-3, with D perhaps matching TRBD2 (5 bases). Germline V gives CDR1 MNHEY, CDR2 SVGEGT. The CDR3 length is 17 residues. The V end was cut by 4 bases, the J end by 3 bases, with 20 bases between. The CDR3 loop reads CASSFYVLLAQTDTQYF. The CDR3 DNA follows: TGTGCCAGCAGTTTCTACGTCCTGCTAGCCCAGACAGATACGCAGTATTTT.

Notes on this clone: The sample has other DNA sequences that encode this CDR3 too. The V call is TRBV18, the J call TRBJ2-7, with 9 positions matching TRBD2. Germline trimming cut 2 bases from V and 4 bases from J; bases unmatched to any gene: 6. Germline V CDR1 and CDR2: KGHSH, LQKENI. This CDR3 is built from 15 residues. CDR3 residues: CASSPGSGGLYEQYF. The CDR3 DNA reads TGTGCCAGCTCACCAGGCAGCGGGGGGCTTTACGAGCAGTACTTC.

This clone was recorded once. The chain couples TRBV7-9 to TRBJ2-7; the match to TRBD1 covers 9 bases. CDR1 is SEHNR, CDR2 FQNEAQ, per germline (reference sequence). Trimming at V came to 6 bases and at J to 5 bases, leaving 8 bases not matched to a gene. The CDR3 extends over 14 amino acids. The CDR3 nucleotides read TGTGCCAGCAGTACTCCGGGACAGGGCCACGAGCAGTACTTC. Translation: CASSTPGQGHEQYF.

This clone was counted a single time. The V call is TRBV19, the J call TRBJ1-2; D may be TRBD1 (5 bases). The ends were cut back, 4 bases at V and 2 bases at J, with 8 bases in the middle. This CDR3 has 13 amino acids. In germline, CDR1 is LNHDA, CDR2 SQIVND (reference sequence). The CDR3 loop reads CASSTRENYGYTF. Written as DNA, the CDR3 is TGTGCCAGTAGTACCAGGGAAAACTATGGCTACACCTTC.

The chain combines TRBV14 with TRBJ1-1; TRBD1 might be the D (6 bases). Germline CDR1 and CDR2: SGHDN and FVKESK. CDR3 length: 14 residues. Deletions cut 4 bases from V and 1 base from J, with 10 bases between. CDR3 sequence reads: CASSLAGANTEAFF. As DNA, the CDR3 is TGTGCCAGCAGCCTCGCAGGGGCGAACACTGAAGCTTTCTTT.

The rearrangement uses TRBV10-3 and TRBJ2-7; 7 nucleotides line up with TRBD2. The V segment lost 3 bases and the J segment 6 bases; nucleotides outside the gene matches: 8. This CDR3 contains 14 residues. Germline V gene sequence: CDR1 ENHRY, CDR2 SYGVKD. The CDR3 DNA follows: TGTGCCATCAGTGATTGGTCACCGGGGGGCGAGCAGTACTTC. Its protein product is CAISDWSPGGEQYF.

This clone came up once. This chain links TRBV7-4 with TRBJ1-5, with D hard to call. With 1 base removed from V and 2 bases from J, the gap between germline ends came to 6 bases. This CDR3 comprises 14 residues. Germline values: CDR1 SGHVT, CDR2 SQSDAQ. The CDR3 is CASSLGLGNQPQHF. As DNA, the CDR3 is TGTGCCAGCAGCTTAGGACTGGGCAATCAGCCCCAGCATTTT. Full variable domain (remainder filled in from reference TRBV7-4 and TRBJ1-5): GAGVSQSPRYKVAKRGRDVALRCDSISGHVTLYWYRQTLGQGSEVLTYSQSDAQRDKSGRPSGRFSAERPERSVSTLKIQRTEQGDSAVYLCASSLGLGNQPQHFGDGTRLSIL.

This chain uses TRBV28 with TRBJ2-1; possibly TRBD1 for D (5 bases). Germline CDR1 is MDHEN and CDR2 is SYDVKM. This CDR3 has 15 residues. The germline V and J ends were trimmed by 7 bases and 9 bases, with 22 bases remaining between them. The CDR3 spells CASTAGEDSRLEQFF. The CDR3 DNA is TGTGCCAGCACCGCTGGGGAAGACAGCCGCCTTGAGCAGTTCTTC.

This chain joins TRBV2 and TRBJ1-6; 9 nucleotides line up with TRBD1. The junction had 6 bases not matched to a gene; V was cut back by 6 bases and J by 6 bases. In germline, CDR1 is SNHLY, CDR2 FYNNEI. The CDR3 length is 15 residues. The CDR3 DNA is TGTGCCAGCAGATCCCGGGACAGGGTTAATTCACCCCTCCACTTT. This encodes CASRSRDRVNSPLHF.

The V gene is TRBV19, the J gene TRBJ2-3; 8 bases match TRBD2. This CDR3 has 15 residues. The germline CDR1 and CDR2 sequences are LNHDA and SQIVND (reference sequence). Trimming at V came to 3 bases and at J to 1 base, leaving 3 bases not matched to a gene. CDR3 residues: CASSMGSGGTDTQYF. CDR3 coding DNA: TGTGCCAGTAGTATGGGTAGCGGGGGCACAGATACGCAGTATTTT. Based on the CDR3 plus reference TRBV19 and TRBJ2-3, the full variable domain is DGGITQSPKYLFRKEGQNVTLSCEQNLNHDAMYWYRQDPGQGLRLIYYSQIVNDFQKGDIAEGYSVSREKKESFPLTVTSAQKNPTAFYLCASSMGSGGTDTQYFGPGTRLTVL.